The 18 T cell receptor beta chains listed next were all sequenced from one sample in a study of regulatory and conventional T cells in RAG deficiency. The protocol was immunoSEQ multiplex PCR, while the TCRdb copy is restricted to in-frame clones and leaves out a portion. The data contain around 12,000 clones, 90% to 95% of them seen just once; the ten biggest clones take up under 1.2%. The sorted conventional CD4+ T cells were CD25-low and CD127-high, with genomic DNA sequenced. The same sample was also used in a study of regulatory T cells. This second report adds: Amplification used 52 TRBV primers and 13 TRBJ primers.

The sample consisted of CD4+ effector T cells sorted from blood. These receptors were obtained from a human donor in good health.

The DNA of the CDR3 is TGTGCCAGCAGCCCCCGGGACGGGAGCAAAGCTTTCTTT. It specifies CASSPRDGSKAFF. V is TRBV9 and J is TRBJ1-1; D might be TRBD1 (5 bases). There are 13 residues in the CDR3. CDR1 SGDLS and CDR2 YYNGEE come from the germline V gene. The V end was cut by 4 bases, the J end by 9 bases, with 16 bases between.

In its sample, this clone was seen once. An end of the junction does not agree with germline; a read error may underlie this. This chain joins TRBV7-7 and TRBJ2-2; the D gene is possibly TRBD1 (5 bases). This CDR3 comprises 15 residues. Per the germline V gene, CDR1 is SSHAT and CDR2 is FNYEAQ (reference sequence). DNA for the CDR3: TGTGCTAGCAGTGTGACCCAGGGTGCCACCGGGGAGCTGTTTTTT. It is translated as CASSVTQGATGELFF.

The genes are TRBV28 and TRBJ1-2; 7 positions agree with TRBD1. Germline CDR1 is MDHEN and CDR2 is SYDVKM. Trimming took 5 bases from V and 4 from J; bases not matched to a gene: 10. This CDR3 region has 15 residues. The CDR3 DNA sequence: TGTGCCAGCAGTATAAGACAGGGCGGGGGCTATGGCTACACCTTC. Translating it yields CASSIRQGGGYGYTF.

The chain recombines TRBV18 with TRBJ1-1; D is unclear. Trimming removed 1 base from V and 1 base from J, with 7 bases in between. The CDR3 has 14 residues. Per the germline V gene, CDR1 is KGHSH and CDR2 is LQKENI. The CDR3, as DNA: TGTGCCAGCTCACCACAGGGCCCGAACACTGAAGCTTTCTTT. This translates into CASSPQGPNTEAFF.

The genes are TRBV7-8 and TRBJ2-7, with 9 bases identical to TRBD1. After removal of 5 bases from V and 3 bases from J, the junction contained 20 bases not matched to a gene. The CDR3 is 19 residues long. The germline gives CDR1 SGHVS, CDR2 FQNEAQ. As DNA, the CDR3 is TGTGCCAGCAGCACACAACCGTGGACAGGGGATCGAGGGTACTACGAGCAGTACTTC. Translation: CASSTQPWTGDRGYYEQYF.

This chain links TRBV6-4 with TRBJ2-1, with TRBD2 matching over 8 bases. In germline, CDR1 is MRHNA, CDR2 SNTAGT. V was clipped by 5 bases and J by 12 bases; unmatched bases: 12. This CDR3 region has 14 residues. The CDR3 region is CASSPLPGGPGQFF. The CDR3 DNA reads TGTGCCAGCAGTCCTCTACCGGGGGGGCCAGGGCAGTTCTTC.

The chain joins TRBV6-1 to TRBJ2-7; D remains unclear. Trimming took off 3 bases at V and 3 bases at J, with 6 bases between the two ends. This CDR3 is 12 amino acids long. Germline V gene lookup returns CDR1 MNHNS and CDR2 SASEGT. The CDR3 DNA follows: TGTGCCAGCAGTGAGAGCAGCTACGAGCAGTACTTC. This codes for CASSESSYEQYF.

The chain recombines TRBV10-3 with TRBJ2-5; D remains unclear. The germline gives CDR1 ENHRY, CDR2 SYGVKD. Trimming shortened V by 5 bases and J by 4 bases, and 11 bases separated the two germline ends. The CDR3 contains 13 residues. The CDR3 protein is CAISSPERETQYF. CDR3 nucleotide sequence: TGTGCCATCAGTTCGCCCGAGAGAGAGACCCAGTACTTC.

This clone appeared a single time. The V call is TRBV5-1, the J call TRBJ1-2; weak D call: TRBD1 (6 bases). Trimming stripped 4 bases from V and 3 bases from J, with 10 bases between. This CDR3 is 13 amino acids long. The germline CDR1 and CDR2 sequences are SGHRS and YFSETQ. CDR3 sequence: CASSPTGDYGYTF. CDR3 sequence (DNA): TGCGCCAGCAGCCCGACAGGAGACTATGGCTACACCTTC. The full variable domain, completed using reference TRBV5-1 and TRBJ1-2, is KAGVTQTPRYLIKTRGQQVTLSCSPISGHRSVSWYQQTPGQGLQFLFEYFSETQRNKGNFPGRFSGRQFSNSRSEMNVSTLELGDSALYLCASSPTGDYGYTFGSGTRLTVV.

The chain combines TRBV21-1 with TRBJ1-1. TRBV21-1 is shown as a pseudogene. The CDR3 length is 14 residues. The CDR3 coding sequence is TGTGCCAGCAGCAATTCGGGACGACACACTGAAGCTTTCTTT. Amino acids: CASSNSGRHTEAFF.

The chain combines TRBV6-1 with TRBJ2-1; 12 bases agree with TRBD2. Germline lookup yields CDR1 MNHNS and CDR2 SASEGT. The CDR3 is 16 amino acids. V gave up 3 bases and J gave up 6 bases; unmatched junction bases: 6. CDR3 residues: CASSDRGLAGFNEQFF. DNA of the CDR3: TGTGCCAGCAGTGACAGGGGACTAGCGGGCTTCAATGAGCAGTTCTTC.

The chain links TRBV30 to TRBJ1-2; possibly TRBD1 for D (5 bases). The ends were cut back, 4 bases at V and 6 bases at J, with 18 bases in the middle. The CDR3 is 14 residues long. Germline CDR1 GTSNPN, CDR2 SVGIG (reference sequence). The CDR3 bases are TGTGCCTGGACTGCTGGATTGGGGCTTCATGGCTACACCTTC. Its protein product is CAWTAGLGLHGYTF.

V gene TRBV6-5 combines with J gene TRBJ1-2; D is unclear. The CDR3 is made up of 14 amino acids. CDR1 and CDR2 from the germline V gene are MNHEY and SVGAGI. Trimming took 5 bases from V and 4 from J, leaving 14 bases between them. In nucleotides, the CDR3 is TGTGCCAGCAGTCAAGACACGGCAGGCTATGGCTACACCTTC. Translated, it gives CASSQDTAGYGYTF.

CDR3: CASSPPAGGFDEQFF. DNA for the CDR3: TGTGCCAGCTCACCACCGGCGGGGGGATTCGATGAGCAGTTCTTC. This rearrangement joins TRBV18 to TRBJ2-1; 8 bases match TRBD2. CDR1 is KGHSH and CDR2 is LQKENI in the germline V gene. Losses at the gene ends were 0 bases for V and 8 bases for J; bases not matched to a gene: 6. The CDR3 totals 15 residues. The whole variable domain, filled in from reference TRBV18 and TRBJ2-1, reads NAGVMQNPRHLVRRRGQEARLRCSPMKGHSHVYWYRQLPEEGLKFMVYLQKENIIDESGMPKERFSAEFPKEGPSILRIQQVVRGDSAAYFCASSPPAGGFDEQFFGPGTRLTVL.

The CDR3 is CSSTGGNYGYTF. DNA of the CDR3: TGCAGCTCTACAGGGGGTAACTATGGCTACACCTTC. V is TRBV29-1 and J is TRBJ1-2; 8 bases line up with TRBD1. This CDR3 comprises 12 residues. Germline CDR1 and CDR2: SQVTM and ANQGSEA. J was trimmed by 1 base and V by 8 bases; bases with no gene match: 3. The full variable domain, rest sourced from reference TRBV29-1 and TRBJ1-2, is SAVISQKPSRDICQRGTSLTIQCQVDSQVTMMFWYRQQPGQSLTLIATANQGSEATYESGFVIDKFPISRPNLTFSTLTVSNMSPEDSSIYLCSSTGGNYGYTFGSGTRLTVV.

This chain links TRBV11-2 with TRBJ1-1; tentatively, D is TRBD1 (6 bases). Trimming shortened V by 1 base and J by 8 bases, and 14 bases separated the two germline ends. In germline, CDR1 is SGHAT, CDR2 FQNNGV. The CDR3 covers 14 residues. The CDR3 spells CASSLVAGAAEAFF. The DNA of the CDR3 is TGTGCCAGCAGCTTAGTAGCAGGGGCAGCCGAAGCTTTCTTT.

The chain uses TRBV5-1 and TRBJ1-1; 9 bases agree with TRBD1. This CDR3 has 19 amino acids. The germline CDR1 and CDR2 sequences are SGHRS and YFSETQ. Trimming cost V 4 bases and J 1 base; bases outside gene matches: 17. This CDR3 reads CASSATQGASVMKNTEAFF. The CDR3 DNA reads as TGCGCCAGCAGCGCGACACAGGGGGCGAGCGTTATGAAGAACACTGAAGCTTTCTTT.

This clone has just one count. The chain couples TRBV6-1 to TRBJ1-2, with 11 bases that match TRBD1. V lost 4 bases to trimming and J lost 3 bases; unmatched junction nucleotides: 7. The germline CDR1 and CDR2 sequences are MNHNS and SASEGT. This CDR3 region has 16 residues. CDR3 region: CASSADWDRGYYGYTF. CDR3 sequence (DNA): TGTGCCAGCAGTGCTGATTGGGACAGGGGGTACTATGGCTACACCTTC.